The sequence of this TCR beta chain was determined in a study of blood T cell repertoires in COVID-19. Study in general: Researchers got acute and convalescent COVID-19 samples from the United States, Italy and Spain.

This table comes from immunoSEQ multiplex PCR, and its TCRdb copy is limited to in-frame clones, with some not included. Among around 120,000 clones listed, 85% to 90% were seen once. This CDR3 is built from 16 residues. Germline values: CDR1 MDHEN, CDR2 SYDVKM. Trimming removed 3 bases at V and 1 base at J, with 15 bases between. The receptor's source is a woman in her seventies with acute or convalescent COVID-19. The chain employs TRBV28 and TRBJ1-1; D might be TRBD1 (5 bases). Sample: peripheral blood. The CDR3 nucleotides read TGTGCCAGCAGTTTGGAAGCCGCTCAGGGGAACACTGAAGCTTTCTTT. Its translation is CASSLEAAQGNTEAFF.